Below are 29 T cell receptor beta chains sequenced from a single sample in a study of T cell repertoires in cytomegalovirus infection. TCRdb used MiXCR to reprocess the reads, holding one entry per CDR3 protein. Of 600,000 to 800,000 distinct CDR3 sequences listed, around 24% are singletons. Sequencing used CD8+ T cells from PBMCs. The receptors originated from a human donor in good health (CMV status not recorded). Some clones in this sample may be carry-over from other donors' samples.

This chain joins TRBV28 and TRBJ1-1; 11 bases map to TRBD1. J was trimmed by 11 bases and V by 2 bases; bases with no gene match: 4. CDR1 MDHEN and CDR2 SYDVKM come from the germline V gene. The CDR3 extends over 13 amino acids. The CDR3 is CASSLEGQGDAFF. CDR3 nucleotide sequence: TGTGCCAGCAGTTTAGAGGGACAGGGGGATGCTTTCTTT. Together with reference TRBV28 and TRBJ1-1, the CDR3 gives the full variable domain: DVKVTQSSRYLVKRTGEKVFLECVQDMDHENMFWYRQDPGLGLRLIYFSYDVKMKEKGDIPEGYSVSREKKERFSLILESASTNQTSMYLCASSLEGQGDAFFGQGTRLTVV.

The sample holds many counts of this clonotype. The chain links TRBV12-3 or TRBV12-4 to TRBJ1-2; unclear D gene. The CDR3 runs 14 residues. Trimming shortened V by 2 bases and J by 4 bases, and 11 bases separated the two germline ends. CDR3 region: CASSLMGIPYGYTF. The CDR3 bases are TGTGCCAGCAGTTTAATGGGGATTCCCTATGGCTACACCTTC.

The chain couples TRBV2 to TRBJ2-7; a possible D gene is TRBD1 (5 bases). This CDR3 has 13 residues. V lost 1 base and J lost 3, with 7 bases in between. The germline V gene has CDR1 SNHLY and CDR2 FYNNEI. Here the CDR3 reads CASSEVRVYEQYV. CDR3 bases: TGTGCCAGCAGTGAAGTCAGGGTCTACGAGCAGTACGTC.

In this sample, this clonotype turned up a few times. The V call is TRBV20-1, the J call TRBJ2-1, with 10 bases that match TRBD1. The CDR3 is 15 residues long. Trimming removed 3 bases from V and 3 bases from J; junction bases left unmatched: 5. Germline assignment: CDR1 DFQATT and CDR2 SNEGSKA (reference sequence). CDR3 bases: TGCAGTGCTAGTGGGGACAGGGGTAGCTACAATGAGCAGTTCTTC. Its protein is CSASGDRGSYNEQFF.

The rearrangement uses TRBV29-1 and TRBJ2-2, with D tentatively TRBD1 (5 bases). With 6 bases removed from V and 2 bases from J, the gap between germline ends came to 16 bases. The CDR3 is 15 amino acids. Germline V gene lookup returns CDR1 SQVTM and CDR2 ANQGSEA. The CDR3 loop is CSVVVGAPNTGELFF. DNA of the CDR3: TGCAGCGTCGTCGTTGGGGCCCCTAACACCGGGGAGCTGTTTTTT.

The sample holds a few counts of this clonotype. This chain links TRBV20-1 with TRBJ2-1; the D call may be TRBD1 or TRBD2 (6 bases each). The germline V gene has CDR1 DFQATT and CDR2 SNEGSKA (reference sequence). The ends were cut back, 2 bases at V and 2 bases at J, with 16 bases in the middle. The length of the CDR3 is 16 residues. The chain's CDR3 is CSARTLRGVPYNEQFF. The CDR3 bases are TGCAGTGCTAGAACATTGAGGGGGGTCCCCTACAATGAGCAGTTCTTC.

This clonotype was seen only a few times. The V call is TRBV29-1, the J call TRBJ2-1; D possibly corresponds to TRBD2 (5 bases). The length of the CDR3 is 16 residues. Germline V CDR1 and CDR2: SQVTM, ANQGSEA. Trimming removed 7 bases at V and 0 bases at J, with 19 bases between. As DNA, the CDR3 is TGCAGCGGCGAGGGAAACCGACTGAGCTCCTACAATGAGCAGTTCTTC. The encoded protein is CSGEGNRLSSYNEQFF.

In its sample, this clonotype was seen a few times. The chain links TRBV12-3 or TRBV12-4 to TRBJ2-2; 10 bases match TRBD2. The CDR3 sequence is 15 residues long. V was clipped by 8 bases and J by 5 bases; unmatched bases: 8. The CDR3 spells CASGTSGDGTGELFF. Here the CDR3 DNA reads TGTGCCAGCGGTACTAGCGGGGACGGAACCGGGGAGCTGTTTTTT.

This clonotype was recorded many times. V is TRBV7-9 and J is TRBJ1-5; D is unclear. This CDR3 has 13 amino acids. The germline V gene has CDR1 SEHNR and CDR2 FQNEAQ (reference sequence). Trimming left V 5 bases short and J 4 bases short, with 9 bases between. The CDR3 DNA is TGTGCCAGCAGCCCCCTAAAAAATCAGCCCCAGCATTTT. It yields the protein CASSPLKNQPQHF. Full variable domain (missing parts from reference TRBV7-9 and TRBJ1-5): DTGVSQNPRHKITKRGQNVTFRCDPISEHNRLYWYRQTLGQGPEFLTYFQNEAQLEKSRLLSDRFSAERPKGSFSTLEIQRTEQGDSAMYLCASSPLKNQPQHFGDGTRLSIL.

The chain carries TRBV28 and TRBJ1-4; a possible D gene is TRBD1 (5 bases). V gave up 6 bases and J gave up 4 bases, with 15 bases separating them. This CDR3 region has 15 residues. Germline V gene sequence: CDR1 MDHEN, CDR2 SYDVKM. In nucleotides, the CDR3 is TGTGCCAGCAGCGTCGGGGCAGTCCGTAATGAAAAACTGTTTTTT. This sequence encodes CASSVGAVRNEKLFF.

The chain couples TRBV2 to TRBJ2-1; 12 bases are shared with TRBD2. Trimming removed 0 bases from V and 9 bases from J; junction bases left unmatched: 9. The CDR3 is made up of 17 amino acids. Germline V CDR1 and CDR2: SNHLY, FYNNEI. CDR3 protein: CASSEALRLAGDSEQFF. As DNA, the CDR3 is TGTGCCAGCAGTGAAGCGCTTCGACTAGCGGGGGATAGTGAGCAGTTCTTC.

This clonotype was counted many times. The rearrangement uses TRBV7-2 and TRBJ2-3, with D uncertain. V lost 2 bases and J 2 bases, leaving 11 bases between the germline ends. The CDR3 runs to 15 residues. Germline CDR1 is SGHTA and CDR2 is FQGNSA. The CDR3 loop reads CASSLPLASTDTQYF. CDR3 DNA sequence: TGTGCCAGCAGCTTACCGTTGGCTTCCACAGATACGCAGTATTTT.

The table lists this clonotype with a few counts. The chain joins TRBV6-2 or TRBV6-3 to TRBJ2-7; 11 bases fit TRBD2. The CDR3 spans 14 residues. Germline V gene data show CDR1 as MNHEY and CDR2 as SVGEGT. J lost 4 bases, V lost 7 bases, and 6 bases had no gene match. The DNA of the CDR3 is TGTGCCAGCACCAATAGCGGGGGGGCGTACGAGCAGTACGTC. This sequence encodes CASTNSGGAYEQYV.

The chain has TRBV12-3 or TRBV12-4 and TRBJ2-2; the D gene is possibly TRBD2 (6 bases). V lost 10 bases and J 4 bases, leaving 19 bases between the germline ends. This CDR3 contains 15 residues. The CDR3: CANTQTSLSTGELFF. The CDR3 DNA reads as TGTGCCAACACCCAGACTAGTTTGTCCACCGGGGAGCTGTTTTTT.

This clonotype appeared many times. This sequence joins TRBV6-5 and TRBJ2-2, with TRBD1 identical over 7 bases. V lost 5 bases to trimming and J lost 5 bases; unmatched junction nucleotides: 5. The CDR3 has 14 residues. Germline CDR1 reads MNHEY; CDR2 reads SVGAGI. The CDR3 DNA reads as TGTGCCAGCAGTGCCGGGACAGCAACCGGGGAGCTGTTTTTT. Its protein is CASSAGTATGELFF.

This clonotype was found a few times. This sequence joins TRBV27 and TRBJ2-2; 9 bases match TRBD1. The CDR3 runs 18 residues. Germline CDR1 reads MNHEY; CDR2 reads SMNVEV (reference sequence). J was trimmed by 5 bases and V by 6 bases; bases with no gene match: 16. Written as DNA, the CDR3 is TGTGCCAGCAGCCCCGGGACAGGGCGGAGGGGGAGAACCGGGGAGCTGTTTTTT. Translated: CASSPGTGRRGRTGELFF.

This clonotype was seen more than once but under ten times. The rearrangement links TRBV7-9 to TRBJ2-5, with TRBD1 matching 7 bases. Germline V CDR1 and CDR2: SEHNR, FQNEAQ (reference sequence). Losses at the gene ends were 2 bases for V and 1 base for J; bases not matched to a gene: 4. This CDR3 spans 15 amino acids. CDR3 protein: CASSLRGQTQETQYF. For the CDR3, the DNA is TGTGCCAGCAGCTTAAGGGGACAGACCCAAGAGACCCAGTACTTC.

This clonotype was recorded many times. The J gene is TRBJ2-1, the V gene TRBV12-3 or TRBV12-4, with 13 positions matching TRBD2. Trimming took 3 bases from V and 4 from J; bases not matched to a gene: 12. This CDR3 comprises 19 residues. In DNA, the CDR3 is TGTGCCAGCAGTTTTTGGACTAGCGGGGGTTACGGAGTTTACAATGAGCAGTTCTTC. It is translated as CASSFWTSGGYGVYNEQFF.

Concerning this clonotype: Given a much more abundant clone one base away, this may be a read error. The gene calls are TRBV7-4 and TRBJ1-5, with D unclear. V gave up 3 bases and J gave up 7 bases, with 7 bases separating them. The CDR3 is made up of 12 amino acids. CDR1 SGHVT and CDR2 SQSDAQ come from the germline V gene. As DNA, the CDR3 is TGTGCCAGCAGCTTTGAGGAACAGCCCCAGCATTTT. As protein: CASSFEEQPQHF. Using reference TRBV7-4 and TRBJ1-5 for the parts outside the CDR3, the full variable domain is GAGVSQSPRYKVAKRGRDVALRCDSISGHVTLYWYRQTLGQGSEVLTYSQSDAQRDKSGRPSGRFSAERPERSVSTLKIQRTEQGDSAVYLCASSFEEQPQHFGDGTRLSIL.

In its sample, this clonotype was seen a few times. V gene TRBV12-3 or TRBV12-4 combines with J gene TRBJ2-4; possible D gene TRBD2, 6 bases. The CDR3 is 16 amino acids. Deletions cut 7 bases from V and 9 bases from J, with 25 bases between. CDR3: CASTKNPQGGLRIQYF. The CDR3 DNA follows: TGTGCCAGCACCAAGAATCCCCAGGGAGGACTTCGCATTCAGTACTTC.

This clonotype was found a few times. Written as DNA, the CDR3 is TGTGCCAGCAGTTACTGGGTCAGCGGACTACAAGAGACCCAGTACTTC. Protein sequence: CASSYWVSGLQETQYF. This sequence joins TRBV6-2 or TRBV6-3 and TRBJ2-5, with a tentative D call TRBD2 (6 bases). Germline V gene sequence: CDR1 MNHEY, CDR2 SVGEGT. The length of the CDR3 is 16 residues. Trimming pared 1 base from V and 2 bases from J, leaving 14 bases between.

A few counts support this clonotype. The chain recombines TRBV6-5 with TRBJ2-2; D is ambiguous. Germline CDR1 and CDR2: MNHEY and SVGAGI. The V end lost 0 bases, the J end lost 0 bases, and 11 bases lay between the germline ends. This CDR3 contains 17 residues. The DNA for the CDR3 is TGTGCCAGCAGTTACTCGACATGGCCAGCGAACACCGGGGAGCTGTTTTTT. The encoded protein is CASSYSTWPANTGELFF.

The table lists this clonotype with many counts. DNA of the CDR3: TGTGCCAGCAGCTCCTCGTTTGGGACGGATACGCAGTATTTT. Translating gives CASSSSFGTDTQYF. The rearrangement links TRBV7-2 to TRBJ2-3; D may correspond to TRBD1 or TRBD2 (5 bases each). In germline, CDR1 is SGHTA, CDR2 FQGNSA. This CDR3 is built from 14 residues. Trimming removed 4 bases from V and 6 bases from J, with 14 bases in between. Based on the CDR3 plus reference TRBV7-2 and TRBJ2-3, the full variable domain is GAGVSQSPSNKVTEKGKDVELRCDPISGHTALYWYRQSLGQGLEFLIYFQGNSAPDKSGLPSDRFSAERTGGSVSTLTIQRTQQEDSAVYLCASSSSFGTDTQYFGPGTRLTVL.

The rearrangement links TRBV6-5 to TRBJ2-7, with D uncertain. The germline V gene encodes CDR1 MNHEY and CDR2 SVGAGI. The CDR3 has 16 residues. The V gene lost 2 bases and the J gene lost 3 bases, with 17 bases spanning the gap. CDR3 in amino acids: CASSYRYKCNSYEQYV. Written as DNA, the CDR3 is TGTGCCAGCAGTTACCGCTACAAGTGTAACAGCTACGAGCAGTACGTC.

This clonotype was detected ten times or more. CDR3 residues: CASSFLSDLNTGELFF. CDR3 nucleotides: TGTGCCAGCAGCTTTTTATCGGACCTGAACACCGGGGAGCTGTTTTTT. The chain couples TRBV7-6 to TRBJ2-2, with D unclear. Per germline, CDR1 SGHVS and CDR2 FNYEAQ. The CDR3 is 16 amino acids. Between the trimmed V and J ends, which lost 3 bases and 1 base, there was a span of 12 bases.

The CDR3 is CASSLSDAGGRTDTQYF. Here the CDR3 DNA reads TGTGCCAGCAGTTTATCTGACGCGGGGGGCAGGACAGATACGCAGTATTTT. The chain couples TRBV27 to TRBJ2-3, with 8 positions matching TRBD2. V lost 0 bases to trimming and J lost 3 bases; unmatched junction nucleotides: 8. This CDR3 region has 17 residues. The germline CDR1 and CDR2 sequences are MNHEY and SMNVEV (reference sequence).

This clonotype was detected a few times. The chain joins TRBV2 to TRBJ2-7; 9 nucleotides agree with TRBD1. The germline V gene encodes CDR1 SNHLY and CDR2 FYNNEI. The CDR3 runs to 16 residues. After removal of 6 bases from V and 6 bases from J, the junction contained 15 bases not matched to a gene. In nucleotides, the CDR3 is TGTGCCAGCAGATACCGGGACAGGGCGTATAACAGCGAGCAGTACTTC. The encoded protein is CASRYRDRAYNSEQYF. Full variable domain (missing parts from reference TRBV2 and TRBJ2-7): EPEVTQTPSHQVTQMGQEVILRCVPISNHLYFYWYRQILGQKVEFLVSFYNNEISEKSEIFDDQFSVERPDGSNFTLKIRSTKLEDSAMYFCASRYRDRAYNSEQYFGPGTRLTVT.

This rearrangement joins TRBV10-3 to TRBJ2-1; 9 nucleotides align to TRBD2. The germline CDR1 and CDR2 sequences are ENHRY and SYGVKD. Germline trimming cut 0 bases from V and 6 bases from J; bases unmatched to any gene: 3. This CDR3 has 15 residues. The CDR3 DNA follows: TGTGCCATCAGTGAGTCTGTAGCGGGGGTCAATGAGCAGTTCTTC. Amino acid sequence: CAISESVAGVNEQFF.

V is TRBV29-1 and J is TRBJ2-5, with TRBD1 matching over 11 bases. CDR1 is SQVTM and CDR2 is ANQGSEA in the germline V gene. Trimming took 6 bases from V and 4 from J; bases not matched to a gene: 10. CDR3 length equals 15 residues. In DNA form, the CDR3 reads TGCAGCGTCTCGCCCAGGGACAGGGGGGGAGAGACCCAGTACTTC. It yields the protein CSVSPRDRGGETQYF. Looking up the rest from reference TRBV29-1 and TRBJ2-5 gives the full variable domain: SAVISQKPSRDICQRGTSLTIQCQVDSQVTMMFWYRQQPGQSLTLIATANQGSEATYESGFVIDKFPISRPNLTFSTLTVSNMSPEDSSIYLCSVSPRDRGGETQYFGPGTRLLVL.